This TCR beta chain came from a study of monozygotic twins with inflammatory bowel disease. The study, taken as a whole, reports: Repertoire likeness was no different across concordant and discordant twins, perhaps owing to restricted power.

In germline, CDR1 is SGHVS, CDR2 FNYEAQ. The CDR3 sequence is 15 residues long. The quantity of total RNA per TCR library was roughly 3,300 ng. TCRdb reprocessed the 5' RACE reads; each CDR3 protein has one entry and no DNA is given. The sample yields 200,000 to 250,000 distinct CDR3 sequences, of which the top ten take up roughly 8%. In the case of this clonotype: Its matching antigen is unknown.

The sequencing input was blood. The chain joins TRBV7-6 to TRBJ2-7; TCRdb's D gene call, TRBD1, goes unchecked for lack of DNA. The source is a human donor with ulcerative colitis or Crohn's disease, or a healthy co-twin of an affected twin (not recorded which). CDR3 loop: CASSLVRGAGYEQYF.